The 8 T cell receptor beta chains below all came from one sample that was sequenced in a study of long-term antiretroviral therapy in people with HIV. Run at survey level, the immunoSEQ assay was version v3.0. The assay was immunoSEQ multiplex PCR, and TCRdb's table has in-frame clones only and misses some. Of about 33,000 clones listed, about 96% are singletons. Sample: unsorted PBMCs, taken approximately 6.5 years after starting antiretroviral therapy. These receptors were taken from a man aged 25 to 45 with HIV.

In nucleotides, the CDR3 is TGTGCCAGCAGCAGCCTCCGGACGGGCAACACCGGGGAGCTGTTTTTT. As protein: CASSSLRTGNTGELFF. The chain employs TRBV5-4 and TRBJ2-2; D uncertain. The germline CDR1 and CDR2 sequences are SGHNT and YYREEE (reference sequence). The CDR3 has 16 amino acids. Trimming took off 4 bases at V and 2 bases at J, with 15 bases between the two ends. Looking up the rest from reference TRBV5-4 and TRBJ2-2 gives the full variable domain: ETGVTQSPTHLIKTRGQQVTLRCSSQSGHNTVSWYQQALGQGPQFIFQYYREEENGRGNFPPRFSGLQFPNYSSELNVNALELDDSALYLCASSSLRTGNTGELFFGEGSRLTVL.

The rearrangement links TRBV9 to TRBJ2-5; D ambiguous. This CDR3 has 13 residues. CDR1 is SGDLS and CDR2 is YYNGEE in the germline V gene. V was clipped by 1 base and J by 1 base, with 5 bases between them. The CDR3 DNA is TGTGCCAGCAGCGTACAGAGCCAAGAGACCCAGTACTTC. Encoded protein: CASSVQSQETQYF.

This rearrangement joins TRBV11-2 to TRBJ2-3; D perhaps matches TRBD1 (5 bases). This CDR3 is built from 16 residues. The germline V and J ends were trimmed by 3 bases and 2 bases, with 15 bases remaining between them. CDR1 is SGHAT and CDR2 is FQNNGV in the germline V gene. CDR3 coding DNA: TGTGCCAGCAGCTTGGGGCGGTCCGGTCCCACAGATACGCAGTATTTT. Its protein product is CASSLGRSGPTDTQYF.

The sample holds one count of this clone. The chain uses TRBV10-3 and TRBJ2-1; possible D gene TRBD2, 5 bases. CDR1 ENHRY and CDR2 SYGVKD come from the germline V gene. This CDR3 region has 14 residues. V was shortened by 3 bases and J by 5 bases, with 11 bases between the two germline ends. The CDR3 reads CAISESGLHNEQFF. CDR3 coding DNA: TGTGCCATCAGTGAAAGTGGACTCCACAATGAGCAGTTCTTC.

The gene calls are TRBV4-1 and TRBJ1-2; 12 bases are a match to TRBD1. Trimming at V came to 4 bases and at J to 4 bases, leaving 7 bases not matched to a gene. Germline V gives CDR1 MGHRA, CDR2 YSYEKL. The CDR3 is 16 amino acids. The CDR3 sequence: CASSLGQGATIYGYTF. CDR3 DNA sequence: TGCGCCAGCAGCCTGGGACAGGGGGCAACAATCTATGGCTACACCTTC.

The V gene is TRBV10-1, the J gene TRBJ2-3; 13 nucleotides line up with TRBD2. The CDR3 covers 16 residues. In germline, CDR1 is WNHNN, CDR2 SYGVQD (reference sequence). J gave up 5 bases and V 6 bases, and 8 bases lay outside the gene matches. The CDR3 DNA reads TGCGCCAGCAGCAAGACTAGCGGGAGGTGGTTAGATACGCAGTATTTT. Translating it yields CASSKTSGRWLDTQYF.

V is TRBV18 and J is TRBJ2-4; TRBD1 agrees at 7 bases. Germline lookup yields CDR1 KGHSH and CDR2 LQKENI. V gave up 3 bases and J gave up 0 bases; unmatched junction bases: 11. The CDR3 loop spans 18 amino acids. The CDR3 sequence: CASSPVIGRGLAKNIQYF. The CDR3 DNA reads TGTGCCAGCTCACCTGTCATCGGCAGGGGGTTAGCCAAAAACATTCAGTACTTC. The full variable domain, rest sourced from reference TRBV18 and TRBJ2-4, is NAGVMQNPRHLVRRRGQEARLRCSPMKGHSHVYWYRQLPEEGLKFMVYLQKENIIDESGMPKERFSAEFPKEGPSILRIQQVVRGDSAAYFCASSPVIGRGLAKNIQYFGAGTRLSVL.

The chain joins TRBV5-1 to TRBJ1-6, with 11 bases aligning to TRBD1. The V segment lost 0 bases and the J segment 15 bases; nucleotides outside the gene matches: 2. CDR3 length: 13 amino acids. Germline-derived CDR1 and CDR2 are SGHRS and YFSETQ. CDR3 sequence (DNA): TGCGCCAGCAGCTTGGAGGGGACAGGGGGCCTCCACTTT. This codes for CASSLEGTGGLHF.